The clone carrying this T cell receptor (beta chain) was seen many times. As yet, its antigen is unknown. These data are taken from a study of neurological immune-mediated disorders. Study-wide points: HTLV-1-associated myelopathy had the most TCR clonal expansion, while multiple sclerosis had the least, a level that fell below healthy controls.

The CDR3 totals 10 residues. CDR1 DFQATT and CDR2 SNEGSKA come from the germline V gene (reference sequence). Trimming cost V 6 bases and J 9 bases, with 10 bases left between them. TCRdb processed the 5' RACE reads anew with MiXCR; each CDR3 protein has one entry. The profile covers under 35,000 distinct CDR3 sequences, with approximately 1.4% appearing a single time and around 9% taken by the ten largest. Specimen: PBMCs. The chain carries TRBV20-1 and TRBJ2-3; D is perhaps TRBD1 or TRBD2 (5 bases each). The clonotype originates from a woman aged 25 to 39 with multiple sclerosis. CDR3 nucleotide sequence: TGCAGTGCGCCGGGGCCCACGCAGTATTTT. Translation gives CSAPGPTQYF.